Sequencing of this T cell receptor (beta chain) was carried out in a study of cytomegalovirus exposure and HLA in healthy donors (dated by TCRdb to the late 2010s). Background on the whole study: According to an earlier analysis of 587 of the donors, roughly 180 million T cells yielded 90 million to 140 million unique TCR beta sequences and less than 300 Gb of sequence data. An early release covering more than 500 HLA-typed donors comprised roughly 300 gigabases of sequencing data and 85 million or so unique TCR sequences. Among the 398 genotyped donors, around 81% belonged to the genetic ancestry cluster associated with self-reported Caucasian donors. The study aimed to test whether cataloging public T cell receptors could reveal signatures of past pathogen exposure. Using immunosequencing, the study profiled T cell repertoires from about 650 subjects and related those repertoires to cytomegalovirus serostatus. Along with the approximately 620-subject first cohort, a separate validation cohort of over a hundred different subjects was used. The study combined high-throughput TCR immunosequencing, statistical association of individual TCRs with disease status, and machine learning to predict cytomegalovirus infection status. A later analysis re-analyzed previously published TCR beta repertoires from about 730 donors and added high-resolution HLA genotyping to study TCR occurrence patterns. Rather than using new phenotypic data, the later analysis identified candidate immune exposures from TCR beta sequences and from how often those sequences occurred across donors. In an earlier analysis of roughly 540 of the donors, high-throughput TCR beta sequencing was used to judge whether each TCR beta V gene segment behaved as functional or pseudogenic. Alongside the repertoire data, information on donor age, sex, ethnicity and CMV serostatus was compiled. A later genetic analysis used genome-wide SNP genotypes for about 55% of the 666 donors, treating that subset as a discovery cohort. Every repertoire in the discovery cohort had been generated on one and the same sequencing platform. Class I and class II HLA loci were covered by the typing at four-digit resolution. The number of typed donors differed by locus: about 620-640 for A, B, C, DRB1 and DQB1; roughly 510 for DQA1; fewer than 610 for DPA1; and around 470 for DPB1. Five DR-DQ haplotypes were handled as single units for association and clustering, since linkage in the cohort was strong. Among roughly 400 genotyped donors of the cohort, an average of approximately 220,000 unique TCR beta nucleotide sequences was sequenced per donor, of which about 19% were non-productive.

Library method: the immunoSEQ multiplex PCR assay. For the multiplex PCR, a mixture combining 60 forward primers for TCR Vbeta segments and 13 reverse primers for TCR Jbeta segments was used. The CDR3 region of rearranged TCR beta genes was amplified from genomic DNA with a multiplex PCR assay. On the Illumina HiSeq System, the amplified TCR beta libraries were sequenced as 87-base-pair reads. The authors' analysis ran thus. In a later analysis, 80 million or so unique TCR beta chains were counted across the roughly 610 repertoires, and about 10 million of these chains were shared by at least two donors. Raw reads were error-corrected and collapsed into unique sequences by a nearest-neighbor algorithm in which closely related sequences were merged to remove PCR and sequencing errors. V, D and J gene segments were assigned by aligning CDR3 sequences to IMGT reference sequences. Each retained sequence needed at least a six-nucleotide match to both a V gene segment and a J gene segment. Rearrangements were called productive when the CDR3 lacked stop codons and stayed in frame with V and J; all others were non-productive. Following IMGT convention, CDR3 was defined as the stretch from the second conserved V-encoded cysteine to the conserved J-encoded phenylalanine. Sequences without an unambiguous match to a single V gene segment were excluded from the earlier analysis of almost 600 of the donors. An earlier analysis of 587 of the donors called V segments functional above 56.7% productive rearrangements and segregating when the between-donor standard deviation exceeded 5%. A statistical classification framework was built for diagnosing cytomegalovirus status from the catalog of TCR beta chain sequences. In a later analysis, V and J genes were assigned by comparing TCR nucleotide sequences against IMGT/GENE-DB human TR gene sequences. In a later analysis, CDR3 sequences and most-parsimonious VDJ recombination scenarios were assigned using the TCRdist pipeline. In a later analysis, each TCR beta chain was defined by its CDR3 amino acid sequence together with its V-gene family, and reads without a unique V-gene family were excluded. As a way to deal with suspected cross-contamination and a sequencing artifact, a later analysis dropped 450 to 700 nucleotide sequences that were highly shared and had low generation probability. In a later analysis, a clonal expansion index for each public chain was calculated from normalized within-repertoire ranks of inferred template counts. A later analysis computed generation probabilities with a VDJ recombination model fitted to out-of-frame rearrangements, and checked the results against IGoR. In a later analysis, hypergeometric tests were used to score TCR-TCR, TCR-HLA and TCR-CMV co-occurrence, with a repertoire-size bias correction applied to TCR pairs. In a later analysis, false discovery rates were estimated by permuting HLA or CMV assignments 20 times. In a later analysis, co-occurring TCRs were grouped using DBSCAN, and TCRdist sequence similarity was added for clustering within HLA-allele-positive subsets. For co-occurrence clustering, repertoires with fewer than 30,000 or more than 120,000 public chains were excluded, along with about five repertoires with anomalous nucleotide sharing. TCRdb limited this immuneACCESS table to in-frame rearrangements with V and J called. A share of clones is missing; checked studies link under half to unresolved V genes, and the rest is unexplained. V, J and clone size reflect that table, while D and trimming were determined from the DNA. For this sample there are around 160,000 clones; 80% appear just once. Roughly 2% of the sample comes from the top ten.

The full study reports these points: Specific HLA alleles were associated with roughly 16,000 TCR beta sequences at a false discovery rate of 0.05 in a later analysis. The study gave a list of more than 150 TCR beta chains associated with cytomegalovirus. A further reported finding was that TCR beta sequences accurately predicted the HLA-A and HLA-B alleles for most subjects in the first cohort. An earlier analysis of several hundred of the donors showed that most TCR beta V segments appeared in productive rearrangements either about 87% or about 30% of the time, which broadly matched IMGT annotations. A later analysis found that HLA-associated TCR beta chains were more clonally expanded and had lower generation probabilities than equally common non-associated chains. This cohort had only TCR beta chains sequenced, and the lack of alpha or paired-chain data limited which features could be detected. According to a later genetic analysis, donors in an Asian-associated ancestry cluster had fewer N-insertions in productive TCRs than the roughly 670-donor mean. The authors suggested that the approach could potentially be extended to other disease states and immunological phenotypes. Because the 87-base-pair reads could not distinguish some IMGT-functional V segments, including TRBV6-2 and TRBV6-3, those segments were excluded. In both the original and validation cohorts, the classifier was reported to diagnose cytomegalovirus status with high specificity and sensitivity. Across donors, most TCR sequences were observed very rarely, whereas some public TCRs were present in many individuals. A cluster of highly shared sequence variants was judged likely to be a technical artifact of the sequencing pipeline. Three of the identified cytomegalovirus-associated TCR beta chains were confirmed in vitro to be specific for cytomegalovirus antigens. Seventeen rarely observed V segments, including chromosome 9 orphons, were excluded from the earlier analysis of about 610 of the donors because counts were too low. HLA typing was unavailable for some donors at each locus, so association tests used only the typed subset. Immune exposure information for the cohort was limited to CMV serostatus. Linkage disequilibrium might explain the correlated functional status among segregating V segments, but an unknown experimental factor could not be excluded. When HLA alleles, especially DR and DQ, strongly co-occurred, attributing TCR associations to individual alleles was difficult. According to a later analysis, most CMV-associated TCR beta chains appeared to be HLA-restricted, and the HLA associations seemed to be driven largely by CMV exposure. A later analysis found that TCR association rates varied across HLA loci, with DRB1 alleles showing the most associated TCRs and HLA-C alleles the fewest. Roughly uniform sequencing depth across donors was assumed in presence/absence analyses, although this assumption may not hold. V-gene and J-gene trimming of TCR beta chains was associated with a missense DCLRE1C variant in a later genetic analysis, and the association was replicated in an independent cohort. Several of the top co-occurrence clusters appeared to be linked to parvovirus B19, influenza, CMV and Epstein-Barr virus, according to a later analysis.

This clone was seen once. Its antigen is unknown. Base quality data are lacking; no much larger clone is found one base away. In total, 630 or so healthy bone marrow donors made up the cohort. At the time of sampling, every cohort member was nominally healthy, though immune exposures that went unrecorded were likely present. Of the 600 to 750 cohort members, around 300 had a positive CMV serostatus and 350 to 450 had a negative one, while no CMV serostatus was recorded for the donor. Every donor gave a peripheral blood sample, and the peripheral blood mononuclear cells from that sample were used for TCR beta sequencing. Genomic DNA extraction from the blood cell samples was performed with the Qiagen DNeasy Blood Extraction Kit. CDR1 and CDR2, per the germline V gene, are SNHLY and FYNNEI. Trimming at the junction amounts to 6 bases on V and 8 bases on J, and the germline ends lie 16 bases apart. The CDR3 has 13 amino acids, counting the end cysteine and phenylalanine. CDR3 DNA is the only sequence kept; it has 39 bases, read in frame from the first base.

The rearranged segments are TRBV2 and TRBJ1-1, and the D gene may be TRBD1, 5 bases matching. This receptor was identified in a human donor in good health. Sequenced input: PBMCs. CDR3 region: CASSVTARGEAFF. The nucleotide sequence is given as TGTGCCAGCAGCGTGACAGCTAGAGGCGAAGCTTTCTTT. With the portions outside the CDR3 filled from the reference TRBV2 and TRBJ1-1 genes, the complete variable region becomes EPEVTQTPSHQVTQMGQEVILRCVPISNHLYFYWYRQILGQKVEFLVSFYNNEISEKSEIFDDQFSVERPDGSNFTLKIRSTKLEDSAMYFCASSVTARGEAFFGQGTRLTVV.